These T cell receptor beta chains were read from a single sample in a study of cytomegalovirus exposure and HLA in healthy donors. Only in-frame clones appear in the TCRdb table, and some are missing; sequencing was by immunoSEQ multiplex PCR. The repertoire table contains 45,000 to 50,000 clones. Source material: PBMCs. The receptors were gathered from a male donor in good health and CMV-seronegative. CDR3s include the opening cysteine and the closing phenylalanine or tryptophan. The order of the fields is V gene, D gene, J gene, CDR3 DNA, CDR3 protein. The D gene is left open where the match is weak.

TRBV27	-	TRBJ2-1	TGTGCCAGCAGTTTCGCCAGGGTCAATGAGCAGTTCTTC	CASSFARVNEQFF
TRBV25-1	-	TRBJ2-1	TGTGCCAGCAGTGCTTCGGGGAACAATGAGCAGTTCTTC	CASSASGNNEQFF
TRBV28	TRBD1	TRBJ2-7	TGTGCCAGCAGTTTACTGGGACAGGGGCGCTCCTACGAGCAGTACTTC	CASSLLGQGRSYEQYF
TRBV7-9	TRBD1	TRBJ1-1	TGTGCCAGCAGCCCAAGACAGGGAGCTTTCTTT	CASSPRQGAFF
TRBV30	TRBD1	TRBJ1-4	TGTGCCGGGAGGCCGGGACAGGGGGTCGTTGAAAAACTGTTTTTT	CAGRPGQGVVEKLFF
TRBV11-2	-	TRBJ1-1	TGTGCCAGCAGCTTACTTCGGGAGGGGCACACTGAAGCTTTCTTT	CASSLLREGHTEAFF
TRBV18	-	TRBJ1-1	TGTGCCAGCTCACCGGCAGCGAGGAACACTGAAGCTTTCTTT	CASSPAARNTEAFF
TRBV5-1	TRBD1	TRBJ2-1	TGCGCCAGCAGCTTACAGGGGGCGCACGACAATGAGCAGTTCTTC	CASSLQGAHDNEQFF
TRBV5-6	TRBD2	TRBJ2-7	TGTGCCAGCAGCTTGGAGGCGGGGGTAGCCGAGCAGTACTTC	CASSLEAGVAEQYF
TRBV6-6	TRBD2	TRBJ2-5	TGTGCCAGCAGACTAGCGGGGGGGAGGGAGACCCAGTACTTC	CASRLAGGRETQYF
TRBV5-1	TRBD2	TRBJ2-5	TGCGCCAGCAGCTTGGCGACTAGCGGGGGCCAAGAGACCCAGTACTTC	CASSLATSGGQETQYF
TRBV9	-	TRBJ2-1	TGTGCCAGCAGCGTGGACTCCGCGGTAGGTGGTGAGCAGTTCTTC	CASSVDSAVGGEQFF
TRBV19	-	TRBJ1-2	TGTGCCAGTAGAGAGCTGGGACAAAGCTATGGCTACACCTTC	CASRELGQSYGYTF
TRBV10-3	TRBD2	TRBJ2-3	TGTGCCACTATAGCGGGGGCTGGAGATACGCAGTATTTT	CATIAGAGDTQYF
TRBV9	TRBD2	TRBJ2-3	TGTGCCAGCAGCGTTAGCGGGGGGAAGGGGGATACGCAGTATTTT	CASSVSGGKGDTQYF
TRBV5-1	TRBD1	TRBJ1-2	TGCGCCAGCAGCCTGGACAGGGGGTATGGCTACACCTTC	CASSLDRGYGYTF
TRBV4-1	-	TRBJ2-5	TGCGCCAGCAGCCAGACCCGGGGGGAGACCCAGTACTTC	CASSQTRGETQYF
TRBV2	TRBD1	TRBJ1-1	TGTGCCAGCGTAAAGACAGGGCGGTCTTTCTTT	CASVKTGRSFF
TRBV18	TRBD1	TRBJ1-2	TGTGCCAGCTCACCCCTGGACAGGGGAGCTAACTATGGCTACACCTTC	CASSPLDRGANYGYTF
TRBV27	TRBD1	TRBJ1-6	TGTGCCAGCGCTCCGGGACAGGGATCCCCCCTCCACTTT	CASAPGQGSPLHF
TRBV6-6	-	TRBJ1-2	TGTGCCAGCAGTTACTCGGCAGGGGAAAACTATGGCTACACCTTC	CASSYSAGENYGYTF
TRBV27	-	TRBJ1-1	TGTGCCAGCAGGGGAGACACTGAAGCTTTCTTT	CASRGDTEAFF
TRBV6-5	-	TRBJ2-5	TGTGCCACCACCAGGGGTGAGACCCAGTACTTC	CATTRGETQYF
TRBV9	TRBD2	TRBJ2-2	TGTGCCAGCAGCATCAGCGGGGGGGCCGGGGAGCTGTTTTTT	CASSISGGAGELFF
TRBV11-2	TRBD2	TRBJ2-7	TGTGCCAGCCGCAGACTAGCCGAGGGCTACGAGCAGTACTTC	CASRRLAEGYEQYF